This T cell receptor beta chain was identified in a study of control samples from healthy donors and cancer patients. The method was immunoSEQ multiplex PCR; TCRdb's version includes in-frame clones alone and lacks a portion of them. Here the sample spans about 130,000 clones, 80% to 95% being singletons. Input material: blood. The TCR comes from a man younger than 30 in good health.

The CDR3 is CASSLRGAGGPTNEQYF. Here the CDR3 DNA reads TGTGCCAGCAGTCTCAGAGGGGCGGGGGGCCCCACGAACGAGCAGTACTTC. The chain uses TRBV27 and TRBJ2-7; 8 nucleotides align to TRBD2. The V gene end was trimmed by 5 bases and the J gene end by 5 bases; junction bases not matched to a gene: 17. In germline, CDR1 is MNHEY, CDR2 SMNVEV (reference sequence). The CDR3 length is 17 residues.